The source of this T cell receptor (beta chain) is a study of T-cell reconstitution after alpha-beta-depleted transplantation in children. Library preparation (for TCRbeta) was performed with unique molecular identifiers. TCRdb processed the PCR reads anew with MiXCR; each CDR3 protein has one entry. The sample gives about 230,000 distinct CDR3 sequences, 9.7% of which show up once; 5.1% is in the top ten. This clonotype was detected ten times or more. This sample comprised PBMCs from the stem cell graft donor, obtained from the stem cell graft. This clonotype was sampled from a human donor who donated a stem cell graft to a child with SCID.

CDR3 nucleotide sequence: TGCAGTGCTACACGGACTAGCGGGGGCAATGAGCAGTTCTTC. This translates into CSATRTSGGNEQFF. This rearrangement joins TRBV20-1 to TRBJ2-1; TRBD2 matches 13 bases. CDR1 and CDR2 (germline): DFQATT, SNEGSKA (reference sequence). V shed 4 bases, J shed 6 bases, and the junction held 3 bases outside the gene matches. The CDR3 is made up of 14 amino acids.